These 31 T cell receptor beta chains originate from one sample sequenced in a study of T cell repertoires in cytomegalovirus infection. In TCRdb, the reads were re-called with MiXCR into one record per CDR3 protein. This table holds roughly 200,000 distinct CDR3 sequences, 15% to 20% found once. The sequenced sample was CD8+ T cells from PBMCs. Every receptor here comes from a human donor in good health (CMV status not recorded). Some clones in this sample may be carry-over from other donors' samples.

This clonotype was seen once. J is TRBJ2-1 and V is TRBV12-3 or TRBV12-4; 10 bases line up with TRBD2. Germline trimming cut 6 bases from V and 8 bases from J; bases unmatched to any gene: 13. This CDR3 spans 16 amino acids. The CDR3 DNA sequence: TGTGCCAGCAGGATCACCTTAGCGGGGGGTCAGGATGAGCAGTTCTTC. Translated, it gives CASRITLAGGQDEQFF.

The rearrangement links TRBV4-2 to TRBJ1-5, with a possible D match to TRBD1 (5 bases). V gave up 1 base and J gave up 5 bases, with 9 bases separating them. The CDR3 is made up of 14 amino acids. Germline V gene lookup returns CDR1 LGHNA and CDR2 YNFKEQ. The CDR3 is CASSQAGPHQPQHF. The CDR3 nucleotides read TGTGCCAGCAGCCAAGCAGGGCCACATCAGCCCCAGCATTTT.

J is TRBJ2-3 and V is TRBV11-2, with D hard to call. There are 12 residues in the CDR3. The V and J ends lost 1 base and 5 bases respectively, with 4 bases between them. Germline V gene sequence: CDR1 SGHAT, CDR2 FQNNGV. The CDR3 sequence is CASSLGKDTQYF. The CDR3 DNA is TGTGCCAGCAGCTTAGGGAAAGATACGCAGTATTTT.

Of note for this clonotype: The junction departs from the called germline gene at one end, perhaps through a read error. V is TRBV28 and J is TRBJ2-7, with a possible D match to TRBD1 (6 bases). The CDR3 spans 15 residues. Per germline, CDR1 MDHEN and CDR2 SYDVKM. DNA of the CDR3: TGTGACAGCTCCGGGGACACCCGTTATTCCTACGAGCAGTACTTC. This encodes CDSSGDTRYSYEQYF.

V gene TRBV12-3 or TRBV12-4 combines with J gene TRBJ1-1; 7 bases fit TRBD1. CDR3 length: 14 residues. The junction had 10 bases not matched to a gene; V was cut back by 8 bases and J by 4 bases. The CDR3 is CASDHRGGGTEAFF. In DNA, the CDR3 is TGTGCCAGCGACCACAGGGGAGGGGGCACTGAAGCTTTCTTT.

CDR3 amino acids: CASSQEVAGQGIRGGYTF. The CDR3 bases are TGCGCCAGCAGCCAAGAAGTCGCCGGACAGGGCATCCGTGGAGGCTACACCTTC. This chain connects TRBV4-3 to TRBJ1-2; 8 bases line up with TRBD1. The V gene end was trimmed by 0 bases and the J gene end by 8 bases; junction bases not matched to a gene: 17. CDR3 size: 18 residues. CDR1 is LGHNA and CDR2 is YSLEER in the germline V gene.

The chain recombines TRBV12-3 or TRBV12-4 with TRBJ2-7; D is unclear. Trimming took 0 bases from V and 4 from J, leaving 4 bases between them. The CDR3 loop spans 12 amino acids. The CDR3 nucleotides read TGTGCCAGCAGTTTAGCGGTATACGAGCAGTACTTC. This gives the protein CASSLAVYEQYF.

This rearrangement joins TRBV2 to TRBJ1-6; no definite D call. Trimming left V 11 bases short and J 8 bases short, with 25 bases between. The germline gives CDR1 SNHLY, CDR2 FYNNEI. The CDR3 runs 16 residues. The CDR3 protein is CASHSSRETGDSPLHF. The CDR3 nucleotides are TGTGCCTCACACTCCTCCCGGGAGACGGGCGATTCACCCCTCCACTTT.

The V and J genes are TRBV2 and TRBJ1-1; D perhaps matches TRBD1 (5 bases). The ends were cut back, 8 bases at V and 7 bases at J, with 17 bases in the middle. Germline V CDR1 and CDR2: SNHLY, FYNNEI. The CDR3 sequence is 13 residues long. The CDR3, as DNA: TGTGCCAGCCCGGGAGGGGAGAATGGTGAAGCTTTCTTT. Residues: CASPGGENGEAFF.

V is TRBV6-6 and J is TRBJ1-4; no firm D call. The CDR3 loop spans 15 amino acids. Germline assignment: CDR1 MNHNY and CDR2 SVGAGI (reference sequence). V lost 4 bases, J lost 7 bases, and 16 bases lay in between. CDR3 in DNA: TGTGCCAGCAGTTCCCGGGAGCATGAGGGTGAAAAACTGTTTTTT. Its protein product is CASSSREHEGEKLFF.

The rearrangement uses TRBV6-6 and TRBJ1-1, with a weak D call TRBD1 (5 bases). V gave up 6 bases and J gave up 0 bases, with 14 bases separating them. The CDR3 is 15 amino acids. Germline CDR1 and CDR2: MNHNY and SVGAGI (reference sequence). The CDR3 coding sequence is TGTGCCAGCAGGGCCGGGGGGAGTATGAACACTGAAGCTTTCTTT. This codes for CASRAGGSMNTEAFF.

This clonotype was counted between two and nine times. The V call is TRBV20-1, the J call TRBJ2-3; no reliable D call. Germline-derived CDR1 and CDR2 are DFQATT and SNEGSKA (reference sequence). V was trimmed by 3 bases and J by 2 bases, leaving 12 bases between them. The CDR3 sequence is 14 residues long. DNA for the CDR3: TGCAGTGCTAGCCCCCGGGTCTACACAGATACGCAGTATTTT. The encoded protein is CSASPRVYTDTQYF.

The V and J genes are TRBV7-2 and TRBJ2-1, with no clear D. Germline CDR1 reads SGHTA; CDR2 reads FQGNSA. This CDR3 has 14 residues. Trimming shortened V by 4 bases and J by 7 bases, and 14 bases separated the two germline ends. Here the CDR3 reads CASSSWNARNEQFF. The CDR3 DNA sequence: TGTGCCAGCAGCTCTTGGAATGCCAGGAATGAGCAGTTCTTC.

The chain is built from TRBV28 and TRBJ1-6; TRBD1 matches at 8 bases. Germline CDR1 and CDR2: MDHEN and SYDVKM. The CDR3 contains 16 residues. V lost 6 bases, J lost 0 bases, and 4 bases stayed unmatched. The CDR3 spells CASSWTGSSYNSPLHF. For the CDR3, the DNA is TGTGCCAGCAGCTGGACAGGGTCCTCCTATAATTCACCCCTCCACTTT. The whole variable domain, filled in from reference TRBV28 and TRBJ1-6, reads DVKVTQSSRYLVKRTGEKVFLECVQDMDHENMFWYRQDPGLGLRLIYFSYDVKMKEKGDIPEGYSVSREKKERFSLILESASTNQTSMYLCASSWTGSSYNSPLHFGNGTRLTVT.

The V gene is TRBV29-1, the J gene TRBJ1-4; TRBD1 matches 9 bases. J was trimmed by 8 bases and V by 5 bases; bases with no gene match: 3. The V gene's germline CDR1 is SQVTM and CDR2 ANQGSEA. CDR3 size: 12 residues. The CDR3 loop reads CSVSGQGEKLFF. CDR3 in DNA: TGCAGCGTTTCCGGACAGGGGGAAAAACTGTTTTTT.

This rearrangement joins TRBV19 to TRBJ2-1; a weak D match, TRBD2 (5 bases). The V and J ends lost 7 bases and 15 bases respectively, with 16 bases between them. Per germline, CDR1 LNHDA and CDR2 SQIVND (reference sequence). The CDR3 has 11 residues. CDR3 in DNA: TGTGCCAGTATGGGGAGACCAGGCTGGTTCTTC. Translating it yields CASMGRPGWFF.

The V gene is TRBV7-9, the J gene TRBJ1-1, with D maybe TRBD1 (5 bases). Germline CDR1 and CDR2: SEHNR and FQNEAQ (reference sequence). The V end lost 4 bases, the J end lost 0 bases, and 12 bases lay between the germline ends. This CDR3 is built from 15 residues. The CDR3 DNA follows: TGTGCCAGCAGCTCTTCGGGACCGATGAACACTGAAGCTTTCTTT. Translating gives CASSSSGPMNTEAFF.

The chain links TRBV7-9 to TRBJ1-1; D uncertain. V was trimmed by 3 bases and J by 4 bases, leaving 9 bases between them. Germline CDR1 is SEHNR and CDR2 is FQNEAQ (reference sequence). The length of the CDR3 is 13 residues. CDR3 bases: TGTGCCAGCAGCTTGACACAGCTCACTGAAGCTTTCTTT. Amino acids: CASSLTQLTEAFF.

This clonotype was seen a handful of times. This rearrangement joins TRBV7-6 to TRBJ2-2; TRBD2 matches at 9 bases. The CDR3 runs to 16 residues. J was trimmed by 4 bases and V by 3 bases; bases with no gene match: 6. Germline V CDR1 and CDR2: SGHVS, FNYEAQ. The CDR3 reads CASSLIAGEITGELFF. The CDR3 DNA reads TGTGCCAGCAGCTTGATAGCGGGGGAAATCACCGGGGAGCTGTTTTTT.

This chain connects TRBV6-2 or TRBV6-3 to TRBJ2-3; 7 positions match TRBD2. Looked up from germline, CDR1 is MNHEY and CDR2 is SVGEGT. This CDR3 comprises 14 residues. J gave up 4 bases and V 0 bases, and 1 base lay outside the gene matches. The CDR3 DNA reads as TGTGCCAGCAGTTACTCGGCGGGAGCAGATACGCAGTATTTT. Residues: CASSYSAGADTQYF.

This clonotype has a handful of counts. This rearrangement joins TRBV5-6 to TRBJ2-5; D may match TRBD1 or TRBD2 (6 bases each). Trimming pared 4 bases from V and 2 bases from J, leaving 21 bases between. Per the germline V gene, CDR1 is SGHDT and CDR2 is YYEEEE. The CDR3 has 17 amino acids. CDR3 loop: CASSDDWEEGVQETQYF. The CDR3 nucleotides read TGTGCCAGCAGCGATGACTGGGAGGAGGGGGTTCAAGAGACCCAGTACTTC.

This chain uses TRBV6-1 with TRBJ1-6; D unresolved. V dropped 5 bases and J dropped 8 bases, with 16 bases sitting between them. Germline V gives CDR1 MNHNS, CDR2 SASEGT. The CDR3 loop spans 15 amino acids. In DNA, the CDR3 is TGTGCCAGCAGTACGCCGTTGGGGTCTGATTCACCCCTCCACTTT. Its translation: CASSTPLGSDSPLHF.

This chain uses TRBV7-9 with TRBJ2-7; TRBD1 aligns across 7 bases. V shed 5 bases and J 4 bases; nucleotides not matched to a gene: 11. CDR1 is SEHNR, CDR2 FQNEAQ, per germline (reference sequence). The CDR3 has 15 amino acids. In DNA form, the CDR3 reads TGTGCCAGCAGCCCGCCTTTGAAGGGGGCATACGAGCAGTACTTC. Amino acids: CASSPPLKGAYEQYF. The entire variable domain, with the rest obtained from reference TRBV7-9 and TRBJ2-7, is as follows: DTGVSQNPRHKITKRGQNVTFRCDPISEHNRLYWYRQTLGQGPEFLTYFQNEAQLEKSRLLSDRFSAERPKGSFSTLEIQRTEQGDSAMYLCASSPPLKGAYEQYFGPGTRLTVT.

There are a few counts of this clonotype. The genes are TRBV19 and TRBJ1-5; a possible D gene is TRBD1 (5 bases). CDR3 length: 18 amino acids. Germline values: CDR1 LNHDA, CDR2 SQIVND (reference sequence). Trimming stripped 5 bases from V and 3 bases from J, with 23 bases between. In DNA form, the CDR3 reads TGTGCCAGTAGTCCCCCAGAGGAGGGGTGGTTTGTCAATCAGCCCCAGCATTTT. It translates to CASSPPEEGWFVNQPQHF. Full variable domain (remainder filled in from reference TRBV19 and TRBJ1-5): DGGITQSPKYLFRKEGQNVTLSCEQNLNHDAMYWYRQDPGQGLRLIYYSQIVNDFQKGDIAEGYSVSREKKESFPLTVTSAQKNPTAFYLCASSPPEEGWFVNQPQHFGDGTRLSIL.

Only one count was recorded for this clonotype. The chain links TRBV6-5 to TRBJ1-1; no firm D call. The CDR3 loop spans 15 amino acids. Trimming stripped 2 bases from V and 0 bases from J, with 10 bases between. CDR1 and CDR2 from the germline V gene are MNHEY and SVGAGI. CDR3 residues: CASSYPLEVNTEAFF. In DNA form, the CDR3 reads TGTGCCAGCAGTTACCCGCTGGAGGTGAACACTGAAGCTTTCTTT.

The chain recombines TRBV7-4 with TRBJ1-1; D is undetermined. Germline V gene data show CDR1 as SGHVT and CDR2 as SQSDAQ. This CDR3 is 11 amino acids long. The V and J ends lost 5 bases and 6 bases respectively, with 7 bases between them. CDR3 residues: CASSGDPEAFF. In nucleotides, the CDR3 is TGTGCCAGCAGCGGGGATCCTGAAGCTTTCTTT.

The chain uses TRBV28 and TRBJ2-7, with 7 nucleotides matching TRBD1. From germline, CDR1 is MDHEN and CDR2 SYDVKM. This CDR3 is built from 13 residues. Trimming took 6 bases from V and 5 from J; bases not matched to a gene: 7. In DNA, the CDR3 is TGTGCCAGCAGGACAGGGCGGGTCGACGAGCAGTACTTC. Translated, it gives CASRTGRVDEQYF.

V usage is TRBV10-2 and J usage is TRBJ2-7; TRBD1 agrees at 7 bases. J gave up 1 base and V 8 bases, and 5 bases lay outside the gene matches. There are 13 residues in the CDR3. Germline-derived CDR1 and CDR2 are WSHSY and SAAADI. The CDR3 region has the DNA TGCGCCAGCCATGCAGGGGGTTCCTACGAGCAGTACTTC. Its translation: CASHAGGSYEQYF.

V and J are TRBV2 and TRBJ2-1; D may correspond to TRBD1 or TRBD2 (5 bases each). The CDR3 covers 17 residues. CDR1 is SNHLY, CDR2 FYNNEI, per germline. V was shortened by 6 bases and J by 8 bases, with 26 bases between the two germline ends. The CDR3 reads CASRAPGTTTGTYEQFF. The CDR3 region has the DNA TGTGCCAGCAGAGCTCCCGGGACGACCACGGGGACCTATGAGCAGTTCTTC.

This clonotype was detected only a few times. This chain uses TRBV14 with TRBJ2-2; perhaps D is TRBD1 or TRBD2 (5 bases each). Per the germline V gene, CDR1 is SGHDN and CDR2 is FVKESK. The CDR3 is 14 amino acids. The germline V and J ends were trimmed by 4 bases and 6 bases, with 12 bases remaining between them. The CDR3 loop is CASSPSGSAGELFF. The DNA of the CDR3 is TGTGCCAGCAGCCCCTCAGGGAGCGCCGGGGAGCTGTTTTTT.

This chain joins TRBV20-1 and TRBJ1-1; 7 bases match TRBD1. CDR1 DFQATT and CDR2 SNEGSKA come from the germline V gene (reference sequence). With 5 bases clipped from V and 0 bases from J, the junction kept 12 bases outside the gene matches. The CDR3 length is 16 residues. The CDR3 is CSARPPGGNMNTEAFF. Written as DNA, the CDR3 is TGCAGTGCTCGTCCTCCAGGGGGGAACATGAACACTGAAGCTTTCTTT.